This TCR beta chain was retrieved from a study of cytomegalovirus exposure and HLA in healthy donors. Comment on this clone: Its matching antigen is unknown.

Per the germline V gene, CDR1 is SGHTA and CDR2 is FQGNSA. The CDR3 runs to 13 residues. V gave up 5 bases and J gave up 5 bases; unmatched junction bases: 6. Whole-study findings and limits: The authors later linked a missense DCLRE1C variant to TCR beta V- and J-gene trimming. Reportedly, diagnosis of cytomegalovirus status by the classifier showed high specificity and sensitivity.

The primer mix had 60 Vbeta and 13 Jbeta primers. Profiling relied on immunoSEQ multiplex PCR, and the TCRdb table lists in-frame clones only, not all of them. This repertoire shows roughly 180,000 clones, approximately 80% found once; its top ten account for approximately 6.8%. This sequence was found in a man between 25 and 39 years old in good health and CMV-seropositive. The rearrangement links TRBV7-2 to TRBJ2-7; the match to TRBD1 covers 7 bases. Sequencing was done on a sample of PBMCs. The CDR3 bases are TGTGCCAGCAGCGGCACAGGGGCGCACGAGCAGTACTTC. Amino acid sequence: CASSGTGAHEQYF. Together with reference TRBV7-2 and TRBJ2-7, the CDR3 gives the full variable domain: GAGVSQSPSNKVTEKGKDVELRCDPISGHTALYWYRQSLGQGLEFLIYFQGNSAPDKSGLPSDRFSAERTGGSVSTLTIQRTQQEDSAVYLCASSGTGAHEQYFGPGTRLTVT.